This passage covers 12 T cell receptor beta chains from one sample sequenced in a study of shared clonotypes between healthy human individuals. The method was immunoSEQ multiplex PCR; TCRdb's version includes in-frame clones alone and lacks a portion of them. Of approximately 2.4 million clones in the sample, around 95% were seen once. Sequencing input: naive CD4+ T cells sorted from blood. Specified subset: CD45RA+ positively selected. The source of these receptors is a man aged 18 to 30 in good health.

Remarks on this clone: The sample holds other DNA sequences that translate to the same CDR3. V gene TRBV5-1 combines with J gene TRBJ2-1; 7 bases line up with TRBD2. The V segment lost 0 bases and the J segment 0 bases; nucleotides outside the gene matches: 3. The CDR3 contains 16 residues. Germline V lookup: CDR1 SGHRS, CDR2 YFSETQ. The CDR3 reads CASSLDGGSSYNEQFF. As DNA, the CDR3 is TGCGCCAGCAGCTTGGACGGCGGGAGCTCCTACAATGAGCAGTTCTTC.

This clone was counted only a few times. Other DNA sequences in this specimen translate into the identical CDR3. The CDR3 spells CASSQDPNSPLHF. The DNA of the CDR3 is TGCGCCAGCAGCCAAGATCCAAATTCACCCCTCCACTTT. The chain uses TRBV4-1 and TRBJ1-6; no clear D. Germline V gene sequence: CDR1 MGHRA, CDR2 YSYEKL. The V end was cut by 0 bases, the J end by 7 bases, with 4 bases between. The CDR3 has 13 amino acids.

The rearrangement uses TRBV7-9 and TRBJ2-3; D possibly uses TRBD1 or TRBD2 (5 bases each). The ends were cut back, 5 bases at V and 3 bases at J, with 15 bases in the middle. The CDR3 is made up of 15 amino acids. The germline V gene has CDR1 SEHNR and CDR2 FQNEAQ (reference sequence). CDR3 nucleotide sequence: TGTGCCAGCAGCACGGGGACGGGGTGGACAGATACGCAGTATTTT. It specifies CASSTGTGWTDTQYF.

V is TRBV28 and J is TRBJ1-2, with D unclear. The ends were cut back, 4 bases at V and 8 bases at J, with 11 bases in the middle. This CDR3 spans 12 amino acids. The germline CDR1 and CDR2 sequences are MDHEN and SYDVKM. CDR3 DNA: TGTGCCAGCAGTTGGGATAAGGAGGGCTACACCTTC. Amino acid sequence: CASSWDKEGYTF.

The rearrangement joins TRBV4-3 to TRBJ2-1; D may be TRBD2 (5 bases). CDR3 length equals 11 residues. Germline V gives CDR1 LGHNA, CDR2 YSLEER. Trimming left V 2 bases short and J 9 bases short, with 5 bases between. The CDR3 spells CASSQSGEQFF. Written as DNA, the CDR3 is TGCGCCAGCAGCCAAAGCGGTGAGCAGTTCTTC.

Note on this clone: The sample contains more than one DNA sequence encoding this CDR3. The rearrangement uses TRBV11-2 and TRBJ1-3, with D unresolved. In germline, CDR1 is SGHAT, CDR2 FQNNGV. The CDR3 sequence is 15 residues long. Trimming stripped 1 base from V and 1 base from J, with 8 bases between. CDR3 protein: CASSLGGSSGNTIYF. CDR3 nucleotides: TGTGCCAGCAGCTTAGGGGGAAGTTCTGGAAACACCATATATTTT.

The chain links TRBV10-3 to TRBJ2-7; 9 bases are a match to TRBD2. Unmatched junction bases numbered 15, after V lost 0 bases and J lost 0 bases. The CDR3 runs to 20 residues. From germline, CDR1 is ENHRY and CDR2 SYGVKD. The CDR3, as DNA: TGTGCCATCAGTGAGTCCTTAGGCCTAGCGGGATCTAGGAGCTCCTACGAGCAGTACTTC. Its protein product is CAISESLGLAGSRSSYEQYF.

The count of this clone is one. The rearrangement uses TRBV2 and TRBJ1-4; D gene ambiguous. The V gene lost 2 bases and the J gene lost 2 bases, with 9 bases spanning the gap. The CDR3 has 15 amino acids. CDR1 and CDR2 from the germline V gene are SNHLY and FYNNEI. The CDR3: CASSERVGTNEKLFF. The CDR3 nucleotides read TGTGCCAGCAGTGAAAGGGTTGGGACTAATGAAAAACTGTTTTTT.

CDR3 region: CASTGTPSSYEQYF. CDR3 coding DNA: TGTGCCTCAACCGGGACGCCGAGCTCCTACGAGCAGTACTTC. This chain joins TRBV10-3 and TRBJ2-7, with D perhaps assigned TRBD1 or TRBD2 (5 bases each). The CDR3 spans 14 residues. Germline CDR1 reads ENHRY; CDR2 reads SYGVKD. Trimming took 11 bases from V and 0 from J, leaving 17 bases between them.

The chain uses TRBV5-1 and TRBJ2-7; D might be TRBD2 (6 bases). Germline V lookup: CDR1 SGHRS, CDR2 YFSETQ. Trimming left V 0 bases short and J 3 bases short, with 13 bases between. The CDR3 spans 15 residues. The CDR3 spells CASSLGSSGRYEQYF. The CDR3 nucleotides read TGCGCCAGCAGCTTGGGTTCCAGCGGGCGCTACGAGCAGTACTTC.

This sequence joins TRBV5-1 and TRBJ1-1; D unresolved. V was shortened by 0 bases and J by 2 bases, with 11 bases between the two germline ends. The CDR3 is 15 residues long. The V gene's germline CDR1 is SGHRS and CDR2 YFSETQ. The CDR3 reads CASSLAEGGNTEAFF. The CDR3 DNA is TGCGCCAGCAGCTTGGCGGAGGGTGGCAACACTGAAGCTTTCTTT.

The rearrangement uses TRBV6-1 and TRBJ2-3, with TRBD1 matching over 9 bases. Germline-derived CDR1 and CDR2 are MNHNS and SASEGT. The CDR3 spans 15 residues. The V and J ends lost 6 bases and 4 bases, in that order; junction bases with no gene match: 8. This chain's CDR3 is CASSYRDRVADTQYF. CDR3 coding DNA: TGTGCCAGCAGCTACCGGGACAGGGTAGCAGATACGCAGTATTTT.